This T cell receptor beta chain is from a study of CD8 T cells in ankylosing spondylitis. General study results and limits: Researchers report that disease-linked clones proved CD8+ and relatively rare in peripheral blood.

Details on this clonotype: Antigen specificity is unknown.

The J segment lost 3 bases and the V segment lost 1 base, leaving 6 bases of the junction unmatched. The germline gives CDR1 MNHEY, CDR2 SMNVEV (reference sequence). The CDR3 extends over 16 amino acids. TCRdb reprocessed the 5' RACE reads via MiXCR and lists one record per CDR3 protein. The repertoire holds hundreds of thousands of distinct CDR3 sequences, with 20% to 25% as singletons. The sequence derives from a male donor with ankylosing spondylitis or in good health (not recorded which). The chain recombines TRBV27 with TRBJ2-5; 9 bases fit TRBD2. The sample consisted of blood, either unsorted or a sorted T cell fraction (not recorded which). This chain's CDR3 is CASSLLGGGAEETQYF. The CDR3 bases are TGTGCCAGCAGTTTATTGGGCGGGGGGGCCGAAGAGACCCAGTACTTC.